What follows are 21 T cell receptor beta chains derived from one specimen sequenced in a study of blood T cell repertoires in COVID-19. Some clones are missing from TCRdb's copy, which holds only in-frame ones; the method was immunoSEQ multiplex PCR. There are about 24,000 clones in the sample; approximately 92% occur only once, and 15% to 20% lies in the top ten. The sample was peripheral blood. These receptor sequences come from a human donor in a cohort sampled during active COVID-19.

The chain couples TRBV4-1 to TRBJ2-5, with 8 bases fitting TRBD1. The CDR3 is 15 amino acids. The J segment lost 5 bases and the V segment lost 2 bases, leaving 7 bases of the junction unmatched. Germline V gene sequence: CDR1 MGHRA, CDR2 YSYEKL. The CDR3 reads CASSQSGQGRETQYF. Here the CDR3 DNA reads TGCGCCAGCAGCCAATCCGGACAGGGAAGGGAGACCCAGTACTTC.

The CDR3 is CAWSPWRGGSYNEQFF. CDR3 sequence (DNA): TGTGCCTGGAGCCCGTGGAGGGGCGGCTCCTACAATGAGCAGTTCTTC. The chain is built from TRBV30 and TRBJ2-1, with a possible D match to TRBD2 (6 bases). CDR3 length: 16 residues. Germline CDR1 and CDR2: GTSNPN and SVGIG (reference sequence). Trimming took 3 bases from V and 0 from J, leaving 15 bases between them.

The gene calls are TRBV7-6 and TRBJ2-3, with 7 bases matching TRBD2. Looked up from germline, CDR1 is SGHVS and CDR2 is FNYEAQ. Unmatched junction bases numbered 5, after V lost 5 bases and J lost 9 bases. This CDR3 spans 12 amino acids. The CDR3, as DNA: TGTGCCAGCAGCAGCAGGGAGGGCACGCAGTATTTT. Translated: CASSSREGTQYF.

V gene TRBV7-8 combines with J gene TRBJ2-5; D gene unclear. Germline V gene data show CDR1 as SGHVS and CDR2 as FQNEAQ. CDR3 length: 13 amino acids. Trimming removed 2 bases from V and 0 bases from J, with 4 bases in between. The CDR3 here is CASSLTHQETQYF. CDR3 nucleotides: TGTGCCAGCAGCTTAACTCACCAAGAGACCCAGTACTTC.

The chain's CDR3 is CARGGGAGSPLHF. CDR3 nucleotide sequence: TGTGCCCGCGGGGGGGGAGCTGGGTCACCCCTCCACTTT. The V and J genes are TRBV9 and TRBJ1-6, with D possibly TRBD1 on 5 matching bases. This CDR3 comprises 13 residues. Germline-derived CDR1 and CDR2 are SGDLS and YYNGEE. Trimming took 10 bases from V and 10 from J, leaving 18 bases between them.

This chain joins TRBV5-1 and TRBJ1-6; TRBD1 matches at 7 bases. Trimming removed 0 bases from V and 7 bases from J; junction bases left unmatched: 4. Germline V CDR1 and CDR2: SGHRS, YFSETQ. This CDR3 comprises 15 residues. The CDR3 DNA sequence: TGCGCCAGCAGCTTGGGAGGACAGGTCAATTCACCCCTCCACTTT. Its translation is CASSLGGQVNSPLHF.

This clone turned up a few times. CDR3 amino acids: CASSYSNWNYGYTF. CDR3 bases: TGTGCCAGCAGTTACTCGAACTGGAACTATGGCTACACCTTC. The rearrangement links TRBV6-5 to TRBJ1-2; D uncertain. CDR3 size: 14 residues. The V end was cut by 0 bases, the J end by 2 bases, with 7 bases between. CDR1 is MNHEY, CDR2 SVGAGI, per germline.

The rearrangement joins TRBV19 to TRBJ2-3, with D possibly TRBD2 on 5 matching bases. Germline V gene data show CDR1 as LNHDA and CDR2 as SQIVND (reference sequence). The V and J ends lost 4 bases and 0 bases respectively, with 17 bases between them. The CDR3 consists of 17 residues. This CDR3 reads CASSTRSATGSTDTQYF. The CDR3 nucleotides read TGTGCCAGTAGTACGAGGAGCGCCACGGGGAGCACAGATACGCAGTATTTT. Variable domain in full (rest from reference TRBV19 and TRBJ2-3): DGGITQSPKYLFRKEGQNVTLSCEQNLNHDAMYWYRQDPGQGLRLIYYSQIVNDFQKGDIAEGYSVSREKKESFPLTVTSAQKNPTAFYLCASSTRSATGSTDTQYFGPGTRLTVL.

This sequence joins TRBV9 and TRBJ2-1; 9 bases are shared with TRBD1. Germline assignment: CDR1 SGDLS and CDR2 YYNGEE. The CDR3 length is 18 residues. Trimming cost V 3 bases and J 4 bases; bases outside gene matches: 14. This CDR3 reads CASSGTGGAWGEYNEQFF. CDR3 sequence (DNA): TGTGCCAGCAGCGGTACAGGGGGCGCCTGGGGGGAATACAATGAGCAGTTCTTC.

J is TRBJ2-7 and V is TRBV6-2 or TRBV6-3; 11 bases align to TRBD2. Germline loops: CDR1 MNHEY, CDR2 SVGEGT. The CDR3 runs to 17 residues. The J segment lost 3 bases and the V segment lost 2 bases, leaving 9 bases of the junction unmatched. CDR3 nucleotide sequence: TGTGCCAGCAGTTACACGCCCCTAGCGGGAGGCTTCTACGAGCAGTACTTC. It is translated as CASSYTPLAGGFYEQYF.

The V and J genes are TRBV7-9 and TRBJ2-7; the match to TRBD1 covers 8 bases. This CDR3 contains 18 residues. Germline V gives CDR1 SEHNR, CDR2 FQNEAQ (reference sequence). The junction had 14 bases not matched to a gene; V was cut back by 3 bases and J by 1 base. Here the CDR3 DNA reads TGTGCCAGCAGCTTCCCCCGTGGCGGGACAGGACAGTCCTACGAGCAGTACTTC. This encodes CASSFPRGGTGQSYEQYF. Complete variable domain (other parts from reference TRBV7-9 and TRBJ2-7): DTGVSQNPRHKITKRGQNVTFRCDPISEHNRLYWYRQTLGQGPEFLTYFQNEAQLEKSRLLSDRFSAERPKGSFSTLEIQRTEQGDSAMYLCASSFPRGGTGQSYEQYFGPGTRLTVT.

This clone is a singleton in its sample. The chain is built from TRBV5-1 and TRBJ2-5, with D possibly TRBD2 on 5 matching bases. The V and J ends lost 6 bases and 5 bases respectively, with 17 bases between them. Germline V lookup: CDR1 SGHRS, CDR2 YFSETQ. The CDR3 covers 14 residues. The CDR3 is CASTPLSGGETQYF. The CDR3 nucleotides read TGCGCCAGCACCCCGCTAAGCGGCGGGGAGACCCAGTACTTC. Supplemented by reference TRBV5-1 and TRBJ2-5, the full variable domain reads KAGVTQTPRYLIKTRGQQVTLSCSPISGHRSVSWYQQTPGQGLQFLFEYFSETQRNKGNFPGRFSGRQFSNSRSEMNVSTLELGDSALYLCASTPLSGGETQYFGPGTRLLVL.

This clone was seen just once. The rearrangement links TRBV6-4 to TRBJ1-5; D is possibly TRBD1 (5 bases). Germline V gene sequence: CDR1 MRHNA, CDR2 SNTAGT. V was shortened by 4 bases and J by 4 bases, with 8 bases between the two germline ends. The CDR3 is 13 residues long. The CDR3 spells CASSGQSNQPQHF. CDR3 in DNA: TGTGCCAGCAGTGGACAGAGTAATCAGCCCCAGCATTTT.

The chain joins TRBV7-8 to TRBJ2-7; the D is unclear. Trimming cost V 5 bases and J 6 bases, with 11 bases left between them. The CDR3 covers 12 residues. CDR1 and CDR2 from the germline V gene are SGHVS and FQNEAQ. The CDR3 reads CASSAGFLEQYF. CDR3 coding DNA: TGTGCCAGCAGCGCCGGTTTTCTCGAGCAGTACTTC.

V and J are TRBV6-1 and TRBJ1-4; the match to TRBD1 covers 7 bases. The length of the CDR3 is 14 residues. CDR1 is MNHNS and CDR2 is SASEGT in the germline V gene. Unmatched junction bases numbered 5, after V lost 2 bases and J lost 8 bases. Written as DNA, the CDR3 is TGTGCCAGCAGTGAAATGGGACAGAGCGAAAAACTGTTTTTT. Encoded protein: CASSEMGQSEKLFF.

The V call is TRBV2, the J call TRBJ1-4, with TRBD1 as a possible D gene (6 bases). This CDR3 region has 15 residues. V gave up 4 bases and J gave up 7 bases, with 16 bases separating them. Germline values: CDR1 SNHLY, CDR2 FYNNEI. Here the CDR3 reads CASSGTGRGGEKLFF. The CDR3 nucleotides read TGTGCCAGCAGTGGCACAGGGCGAGGGGGTGAAAAACTGTTTTTT.

V is TRBV18 and J is TRBJ2-3, with TRBD2 identical over 10 bases. Trimming took 4 bases from V and 0 from J; bases not matched to a gene: 4. This CDR3 comprises 16 residues. Germline lookup yields CDR1 KGHSH and CDR2 LQKENI. CDR3 loop: CASSREAGGSTDTQYF. CDR3 sequence (DNA): TGTGCCAGCTCACGGGAAGCGGGGGGGAGCACAGATACGCAGTATTTT.

V gene TRBV29-1 combines with J gene TRBJ1-1, with D maybe TRBD1 (6 bases). The germline V gene has CDR1 SQVTM and CDR2 ANQGSEA. Trimming took 3 bases from V and 5 from J, leaving 10 bases between them. The CDR3 runs to 12 residues. The CDR3 here is CSVDGGQTEAFF. CDR3 sequence (DNA): TGCAGCGTTGACGGGGGGCAAACTGAAGCTTTCTTT.

The chain carries TRBV15 and TRBJ1-2, with TRBD1 as a possible D gene (5 bases). Trimming cost V 5 bases and J 7 bases, with 20 bases left between them. Germline V gene lookup returns CDR1 LNHNV and CDR2 YYDKDF (reference sequence). There are 15 residues in the CDR3. The CDR3 region is CATSGMGRRQGGYTF. In nucleotides, the CDR3 is TGTGCCACCAGCGGAATGGGCCGCCGGCAGGGTGGCTACACCTTC.

This clone was recorded once. This chain joins TRBV14 and TRBJ1-2, with no clear D. Per germline, CDR1 SGHDN and CDR2 FVKESK. The CDR3 sequence is 13 residues long. Trimming removed 3 bases from V and 8 bases from J, with 13 bases in between. In nucleotides, the CDR3 is TGTGCCAGCAGCCAGATCGGACGGGGAGGCTACACCTTC. It yields the protein CASSQIGRGGYTF.

The chain employs TRBV6-5 and TRBJ2-7; D is unclear. This CDR3 spans 13 amino acids. The V gene lost 7 bases and the J gene lost 2 bases, with 12 bases spanning the gap. The germline CDR1 and CDR2 sequences are MNHEY and SVGAGI. The CDR3 region is CASTMSSAYEQYF. CDR3 bases: TGTGCCAGCACGATGTCGTCAGCCTACGAGCAGTACTTC.